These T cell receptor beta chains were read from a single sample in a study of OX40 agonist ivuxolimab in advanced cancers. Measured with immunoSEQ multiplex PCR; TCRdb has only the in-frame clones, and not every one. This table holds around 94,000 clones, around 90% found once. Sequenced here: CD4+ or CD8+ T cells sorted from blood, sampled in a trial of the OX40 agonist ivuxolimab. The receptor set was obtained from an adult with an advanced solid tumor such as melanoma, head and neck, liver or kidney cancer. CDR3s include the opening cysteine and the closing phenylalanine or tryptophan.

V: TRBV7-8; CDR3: CASSPLPDEQFF
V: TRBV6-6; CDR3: CASSYSSGANVLTF
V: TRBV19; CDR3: CASRDLPSYEQYF
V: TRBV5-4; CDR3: CASSSPLWGEQYF
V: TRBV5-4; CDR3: CASSLGLAGWGLSETQYF
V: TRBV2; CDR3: CASKISPGNEKLFF
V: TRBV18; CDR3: CASSPGQGAGGTEAFF
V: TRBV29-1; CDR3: CSARGGGNTEAFF
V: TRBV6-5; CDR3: CASSRGVLSYEQYF
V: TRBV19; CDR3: CASSRSPAGIYGYTF
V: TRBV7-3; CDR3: CASSLMRSSEQFF
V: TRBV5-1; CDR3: CASSLGSGWDEQYF